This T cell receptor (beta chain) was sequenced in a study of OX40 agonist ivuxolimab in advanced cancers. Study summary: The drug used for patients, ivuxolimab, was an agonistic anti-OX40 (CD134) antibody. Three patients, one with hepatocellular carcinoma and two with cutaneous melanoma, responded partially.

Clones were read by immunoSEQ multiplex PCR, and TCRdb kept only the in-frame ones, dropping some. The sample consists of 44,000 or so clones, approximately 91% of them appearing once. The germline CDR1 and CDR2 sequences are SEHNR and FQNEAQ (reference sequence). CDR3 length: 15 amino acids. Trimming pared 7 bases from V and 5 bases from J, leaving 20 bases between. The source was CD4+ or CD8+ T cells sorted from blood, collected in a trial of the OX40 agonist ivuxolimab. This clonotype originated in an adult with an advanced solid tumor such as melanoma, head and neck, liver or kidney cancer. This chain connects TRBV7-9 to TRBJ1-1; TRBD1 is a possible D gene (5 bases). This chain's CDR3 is CASTPGRAAGTEAFF. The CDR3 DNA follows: TGTGCCAGCACCCCGGGCAGGGCAGCGGGGACTGAAGCTTTCTTT.